This entry describes one T cell receptor beta chain. Its antigen is still unknown. This entry is derived from a study of cytomegalovirus exposure and HLA in healthy donors. Background on the study: One earlier analysis, a look at some 180 million T cells, found roughly 120 million unique TCR beta sequences. Overall study findings and caveats: A later analysis found TCR association rates differed by HLA locus, highest for DRB1 and lowest for HLA-C. Over 150 TCR beta chains were listed as cytomegalovirus-associated. Among immune exposure information, only CMV serostatus was available.

Both 60 Vbeta primers and 13 Jbeta primers went into the PCR. The repertoire was sequenced with immunoSEQ multiplex PCR; TCRdb's copy has only in-frame clones and lacks some. The table records 150,000 or so clones, about four fifths of them present only once. The CDR3 sequence is 13 residues long. Germline CDR1 SNHLY, CDR2 FYNNEI. With V trimmed by 8 bases and J by 1 base, 4 bases remained unmatched. The chain carries TRBV2 and TRBJ1-2; 7 bases line up with TRBD1. This clonotype was sampled from a young woman in good health and CMV-seronegative. Sequencing used PBMCs. CDR3 nucleotide sequence: TGTGCCAGCGAACGGGACAGTAACTATGGCTACACCTTC. Its protein product is CASERDSNYGYTF.